The entry that follows covers one T cell receptor (beta chain) sequence. It lacks a known antigen. Base-call qualities are not available, and no considerably larger clone is one nucleotide away. From the cysteine up to the phenylalanine, the CDR3 has a length of 15 residues. Only the CDR3 part of the read is kept: 45 bases, read in frame from the first base. CDR1 and CDR2 (MNHEY, SVGAGI) derive from the germline V gene. Trimming at the junction amounts to 6 bases on V and 4 bases on J, and the germline ends lie 18 bases apart. This entry belongs to a study of blood T cell repertoires in COVID-19 (TCRdb year 2020). With respect to the entire study: Collaborator samples came from the United States, Italy and Spain and covered acute and convalescent phases of COVID-19. A freely available public database, intended as a resource for researchers studying the immune response to SARS-CoV-2, is where the repertoires were released. The sample metadata nearly always contained a de-identified subject ID, COVID-19 status, age in years and sex. The samples were drawn from two sources: the first 160 participants of the ongoing ImmuneRACE study, and over 1,000 subjects contributed by 6 global collaborators. Where available, HLA class I and class II types were taken from metadata supplied by the sample provider and were not determined by assay-based typing. Deeply sampled blood TCRbeta repertoires from subjects exposed to, actively infected with, or recovered from COVID-19 were included in the dataset. The material from the prospective study consisted of cDNA or gDNA derived from T cells, B-cell-depleted T cells, or PBMCs.

Study-level results and caveats: Clinical and demographic metadata were provided uncurated, with the amount varying by source and participant.

Each collaborating institution followed its own protocols to collect whole blood in K2EDTA tubes. For TCRbeta analysis, collaborator samples were shipped as frozen whole blood, as isolated PBMCs, or as DNA extracted from either sample type. The immunoSEQ Assay, a bias-controlled multiplex PCR, was used to amplify TCRbeta CDR3 regions from genomic DNA. Under the source paper's analysis protocol: The number of nucleated cells in each sample was estimated by amplification of reference gene primers within the assay. To quantify the absolute abundance of each unique TCRbeta CDR3 rearrangement, sequence reads were collapsed and filtered. For each sample, productive Simpson clonality was calculated as the square root of Simpson's diversity index across productive rearrangements. The clones in this table, taken by TCRdb from immuneACCESS, are in-frame only. Not every clone is retained; where verified, under half of the shortfall comes from an unresolved V gene, and the cause of the rest is unknown. V, J and clone size were drawn from that table, and D and trimming were deduced from the DNA. In all, the sample holds some 250,000 clones, and about 80% of those were seen once. Of the sample, 3.3% falls within the top ten clones.

This sequence uses TRBV6-5 and TRBJ1-2; no D gene is confidently identified. The sequence was obtained from a woman aged 80 or older with acute or convalescent COVID-19. The specimen was peripheral blood. This receptor carries the CDR3 CASSSTAGLVYGYTF. The DNA is as follows: TGTGCCAGCAGCTCAACCGCGGGTTTAGTCTATGGCTACACCTTC.